Each of the 31 T cell receptor beta chains below was sequenced from the same sample in a study of T cell responses to AZD1222 COVID-19 vaccine. This table comes from immunoSEQ multiplex PCR, and its TCRdb copy is limited to in-frame clones, with some not included. The table records about 140,000 clones, around 89% of them present only once. The specimen was peripheral blood, collected on day 0 of AZD1222 vaccination. The receptors derive from an adult in good health.

V is TRBV27 and J is TRBJ2-7, with TRBD2 identical over 8 bases. The CDR3 totals 19 residues. After removal of 5 bases from V and 6 bases from J, the junction contained 24 bases not matched to a gene. Germline V gene sequence: CDR1 MNHEY, CDR2 SMNVEV (reference sequence). CDR3 coding DNA: TGTGCCAGCAGTACCTACCTAAGGGCGGGAGGCCGTAAGGCGCCCGAGCAGTACTTC. Translation gives CASSTYLRAGGRKAPEQYF.

The V call is TRBV7-9, the J call TRBJ2-7, with D maybe TRBD2 (5 bases). This CDR3 has 13 amino acids. CDR1 and CDR2 from the germline V gene are SEHNR and FQNEAQ (reference sequence). V was cut by 5 bases and J by 6 bases, with 14 bases left in between. CDR3 sequence: CASSRGSQSEQYF. As DNA, the CDR3 is TGTGCCAGCAGCCGCGGGTCACAGAGCGAGCAGTACTTC.

This clone was observed a handful of times. The chain links TRBV5-1 to TRBJ2-7, with D unresolved. Trimming left V 0 bases short and J 3 bases short, with 10 bases between. This CDR3 spans 14 amino acids. CDR1 and CDR2 (germline): SGHRS, YFSETQ. The CDR3 sequence is CASSLVPRGYEQYF. CDR3 in DNA: TGCGCCAGCAGCTTGGTTCCGCGAGGCTACGAGCAGTACTTC.

The chain links TRBV10-1 to TRBJ2-2; the match to TRBD2 covers 8 bases. Germline V gives CDR1 WNHNN, CDR2 SYGVQD (reference sequence). This CDR3 contains 16 residues. V lost 2 bases, J lost 7 bases, and 9 bases stayed unmatched. The CDR3 nucleotides read TGCGCCAGCAGTGAGAGACGGGGGGGCTCTGGCGGGGAGCTGTTTTTT. Translating gives CASSERRGGSGGELFF.

The CDR3 nucleotides are TGTGCCAGCAGTGAAACTGGGACAGGGGGCAAGGCTTTCTTT. Translation: CASSETGTGGKAFF. The rearrangement joins TRBV27 to TRBJ1-1; TRBD1 matches 12 bases. The V segment lost 5 bases and the J segment 11 bases; nucleotides outside the gene matches: 9. Germline V CDR1 and CDR2: MNHEY, SMNVEV (reference sequence). This CDR3 region has 14 residues.

This clone was picked up one time. This chain joins TRBV30 and TRBJ1-3; no clear D. From germline, CDR1 is GTSNPN and CDR2 SVGIG (reference sequence). Between the trimmed V and J ends, which lost 0 bases and 0 bases, there was a span of 12 bases. This CDR3 is 16 amino acids long. The CDR3 protein is CAWSVYGLRSGNTIYF. In DNA, the CDR3 is TGTGCCTGGAGTGTATATGGGCTGCGCTCTGGAAACACCATATATTTT.

V gene TRBV5-1 combines with J gene TRBJ2-5, with a weak D call TRBD2 (7 bases). Germline V gene lookup returns CDR1 SGHRS and CDR2 YFSETQ. Trimming took 7 bases from V and 3 from J, leaving 16 bases between them. This CDR3 is 14 amino acids long. CDR3 protein: CASGRTGGEETQYF. The CDR3 DNA is TGCGCCAGCGGAAGGACGGGGGGCGAAGAGACCCAGTACTTC.

This chain connects TRBV5-1 to TRBJ1-4; possibly TRBD1 for D (6 bases). The CDR3 covers 19 residues. CDR1 and CDR2 from the germline V gene are SGHRS and YFSETQ. V lost 0 bases and J 0 bases, leaving 18 bases between the germline ends. CDR3 amino acids: CASSLAGQGQLTTNEKLFF. The CDR3 region has the DNA TGCGCCAGCAGCTTGGCCGGGCAGGGGCAACTCACAACTAATGAAAAACTGTTTTTT.

V gene TRBV5-1 combines with J gene TRBJ2-5; the match to TRBD1 covers 7 bases. The CDR3 totals 14 residues. Germline-derived CDR1 and CDR2 are SGHRS and YFSETQ. Trimming at V came to 4 bases and at J to 5 bases, leaving 8 bases not matched to a gene. The CDR3 here is CASSRGQLGETQYF. The CDR3 DNA is TGCGCCAGCAGCAGGGGACAGTTGGGGGAGACCCAGTACTTC.

The V and J genes are TRBV15 and TRBJ1-4, with D perhaps TRBD1 (5 bases). The length of the CDR3 is 13 residues. The germline V gene has CDR1 LNHNV and CDR2 YYDKDF (reference sequence). V lost 8 bases and J 6 bases, leaving 13 bases between the germline ends. CDR3 in amino acids: CATGGTVDEKLFF. For the CDR3, the DNA is TGTGCCACCGGGGGGACTGTTGATGAAAAACTGTTTTTT.

The chain couples TRBV5-1 to TRBJ1-2; 8 nucleotides line up with TRBD1. V dropped 2 bases and J dropped 4; count of bases not matched to a gene: 7. The CDR3 runs to 15 residues. Germline CDR1 SGHRS, CDR2 YFSETQ. The CDR3: CASSLGQGGRYGYTF. DNA of the CDR3: TGCGCCAGCAGCTTAGGACAGGGAGGACGCTATGGCTACACCTTC.

This chain joins TRBV9 and TRBJ2-7; 7 bases fit TRBD1. The CDR3 loop spans 14 amino acids. The germline V gene encodes CDR1 SGDLS and CDR2 YYNGEE. With V trimmed by 3 bases and J by 2 bases, 5 bases remained unmatched. The chain's CDR3 is CASSGQGPTYEQYF. The DNA of the CDR3 is TGTGCCAGCAGCGGACAGGGTCCTACCTACGAGCAGTACTTC.

The chain links TRBV30 to TRBJ1-2; 7 bases fit TRBD1. The CDR3 has 13 amino acids. Trimming removed 3 bases from V and 4 bases from J; junction bases left unmatched: 5. Germline CDR1 reads GTSNPN; CDR2 reads SVGIG (reference sequence). The DNA for the CDR3 is TGTGCCTGGAGACCTGACAGGGTCTATGGCTACACCTTC. Encoded protein: CAWRPDRVYGYTF.

The chain links TRBV15 to TRBJ1-2, with D possibly being TRBD1 (5 bases). Deletions cut 1 base from V and 5 bases from J, with 14 bases between. Per the germline V gene, CDR1 is LNHNV and CDR2 is YYDKDF (reference sequence). The CDR3 spans 15 residues. CDR3 sequence: CATSRVVKGMYGYTF. DNA for the CDR3: TGTGCCACCAGCAGAGTAGTAAAGGGGATGTATGGCTACACCTTC.

The chain couples TRBV11-2 to TRBJ2-7; TRBD2 might be the D (6 bases). The CDR3 has 15 residues. Germline V CDR1 and CDR2: SGHAT, FQNNGV. V was trimmed by 2 bases and J by 7 bases, leaving 18 bases between them. The CDR3 region is CASSLNQRGLGEQYF. The DNA for the CDR3 is TGTGCCAGCAGCTTAAACCAACGGGGACTGGGGGAGCAGTACTTC.

The V call is TRBV28, the J call TRBJ2-7; 7 bases are a match to TRBD2. Germline V CDR1 and CDR2: MDHEN, SYDVKM. J lost 0 bases, V lost 2 bases, and 16 bases had no gene match. The CDR3 covers 19 residues. CDR3 DNA sequence: TGTGCCAGCAGTTTAATGGGACCTCGTCCAGCGGGATACTCCTACGAGCAGTACTTC. Translated: CASSLMGPRPAGYSYEQYF.

This chain connects TRBV5-1 to TRBJ1-1; D gene unclear. The length of the CDR3 is 15 residues. Per germline, CDR1 SGHRS and CDR2 YFSETQ. Trimming left V 4 bases short and J 0 bases short, with 13 bases between. CDR3 loop: CASSESDGLNTEAFF. CDR3 nucleotides: TGCGCCAGCAGCGAATCCGACGGCCTGAACACTGAAGCTTTCTTT.

The chain recombines TRBV28 with TRBJ2-7; no clear D gene. The CDR3 totals 11 residues. Deletions cut 2 bases from V and 9 bases from J, with 8 bases between. Per germline, CDR1 MDHEN and CDR2 SYDVKM. CDR3 sequence (DNA): TGTGCCAGCAGTTTACGGTACAGGCAGTACTTC. This sequence encodes CASSLRYRQYF.

The chain recombines TRBV18 with TRBJ1-5; D is undetermined. Per germline, CDR1 KGHSH and CDR2 LQKENI. The V and J ends lost 6 bases and 2 bases respectively, with 11 bases between them. The CDR3 spans 14 residues. CDR3 sequence reads: CASSPDSGNQPQHF. The CDR3 nucleotides are TGTGCCAGCTCGCCTGACTCGGGCAATCAGCCCCAGCATTTT.

This clone occurred once. The chain couples TRBV3-1 (or the pseudogene TRBV3-2) to TRBJ2-7, with D possibly TRBD2 on 5 matching bases. The CDR3 is made up of 16 amino acids. Trimming cost V 0 bases and J 0 bases, with 12 bases left between them. Germline CDR1 and CDR2: LGHDT and YNNKEL (reference sequence). This CDR3 is CASSQDFYTSSYEQYF. CDR3 nucleotides: TGTGCCAGCAGCCAAGATTTTTATACTAGCTCCTACGAGCAGTACTTC.

V is TRBV27 and J is TRBJ2-1; 10 positions match TRBD2. This CDR3 has 17 amino acids. Germline V gene data show CDR1 as MNHEY and CDR2 as SMNVEV (reference sequence). The V and J ends lost 3 bases and 1 base, in that order; junction bases with no gene match: 6. This chain's CDR3 is CASSFQRGGRSYNEQFF. The CDR3 DNA follows: TGTGCCAGCAGTTTTCAGCGGGGGGGCCGGTCCTACAATGAGCAGTTCTTC.

V is TRBV7-9 and J is TRBJ1-1; TRBD1 agrees at 7 bases. The CDR3 extends over 15 amino acids. The V and J ends lost 5 bases and 2 bases, in that order; junction bases with no gene match: 8. Germline CDR1 is SEHNR and CDR2 is FQNEAQ (reference sequence). DNA of the CDR3: TGTGCCAGCAGCCAGGGGGACCACGTAAACACTGAAGCTTTCTTT. Translated, it gives CASSQGDHVNTEAFF.

This clone was observed once. V and J are TRBV11-2 and TRBJ2-7, with D perhaps given as TRBD1 or TRBD2 (5 bases each). Per the germline V gene, CDR1 is SGHAT and CDR2 is FQNNGV. The V and J ends lost 5 bases and 5 bases respectively, with 19 bases between them. This CDR3 contains 15 residues. The CDR3 is CASSPRGPGLHEQYF. In nucleotides, the CDR3 is TGTGCCAGCAGCCCCCGGGGCCCGGGTCTCCACGAGCAGTACTTC.

The V and J genes are TRBV4-2 and TRBJ2-3; D gene unclear. The V end was cut by 0 bases, the J end by 1 base, with 8 bases between. In germline, CDR1 is LGHNA, CDR2 YNFKEQ. The CDR3 length is 15 residues. CDR3 amino acids: CASSQERTGTDTQYF. CDR3 sequence (DNA): TGTGCCAGCAGCCAAGAGAGAACAGGCACAGATACGCAGTATTTT.

The chain links TRBV3-1 (or the pseudogene TRBV3-2) to TRBJ2-1; no definite D call. The V and J ends lost 2 bases and 8 bases respectively, with 10 bases between them. CDR1 and CDR2 from the germline V gene are LGHDT and YNNKEL (reference sequence). This CDR3 region has 13 residues. The CDR3 DNA reads TGTGCCAGCAGCCAACCCCTTAGCCATGAGCAGTTCTTC. Encoded protein: CASSQPLSHEQFF.

The J gene is TRBJ2-1, the V gene TRBV5-3; 14 nucleotides align to TRBD2. TRBV5-3 qualifies as an ORF whose function is uncertain. This CDR3 has 18 amino acids. The junction had 22 bases not matched to a gene; V was cut back by 10 bases and J by 10 bases. The CDR3 region is CAPRTGLAGAKFRKEQFF. The CDR3, as DNA: TGTGCCCCCCGGACGGGACTAGCGGGAGCAAAATTCCGTAAGGAGCAGTTCTTC.

The chain is built from TRBV27 and TRBJ1-2, with D uncertain. CDR3 length: 13 residues. CDR1 and CDR2 (germline): MNHEY, SMNVEV (reference sequence). Deletions cut 3 bases from V and 2 bases from J, with 7 bases between. CDR3 DNA sequence: TGTGCCAGCAGTTTGGGAGAGAACTATGGCTACACCTTC. It codes for CASSLGENYGYTF.

This chain joins TRBV28 and TRBJ2-7; 10 bases match TRBD1. V shed 8 bases, J shed 6 bases, and the junction held 10 bases outside the gene matches. Per germline, CDR1 MDHEN and CDR2 SYDVKM. The CDR3 totals 14 residues. CDR3 in DNA: TGTGCCAGCCGCTTGACGGACAGGGGGATCGAGCAGTACTTC. Translated, it gives CASRLTDRGIEQYF.

CDR3 nucleotide sequence: TGTGCCAGCAGCTACCATAGGGAGGCTAACTATGGCTACACCTTC. Its translation: CASSYHREANYGYTF. The J gene is TRBJ1-2, the V gene TRBV3-1 (or the pseudogene TRBV3-2); D gene uncertain. Trimming took 5 bases from V and 0 from J, leaving 13 bases between them. Looked up from germline, CDR1 is LGHDT and CDR2 is YNNKEL (reference sequence). The CDR3 spans 15 residues.

The gene calls are TRBV4-2 and TRBJ1-1; no clear D gene. This CDR3 has 11 residues. Trimming removed 3 bases from V and 9 bases from J, with 8 bases in between. Germline CDR1 reads LGHNA; CDR2 reads YNFKEQ. Written as DNA, the CDR3 is TGTGCCAGCAGCCAGGAGGCACAAGCTTTCTTT. Encoded protein: CASSQEAQAFF.

This clone was detected once. This chain connects TRBV21-1 to TRBJ2-7; TRBD1 was called by the table and not checked on the DNA. TRBV21-1 is deemed a pseudogene. This CDR3 comprises 14 residues. CDR3 amino acids: CASTLTGSSYEQYF. The CDR3 bases are TGTGCCAGCACCCTGACAGGGAGTTCCTACGAGCAGTACTTC.